Sequencing of this T cell receptor (beta chain) was carried out in a study of metastatic and nonmetastatic thyroid tumors. Study-level background: Both malignant and benign thyroid patients supplied peripheral blood and tumor or nodule tissue samples, across which the repertoires of these patients were then compared. Study results and limitations: A significant increase in TCR beta diversity was reportedly seen in malignant thyroid tumors relative to benign nodules, in blood and tumor.

In the authors' workflow: Between-group CDR3 differences, defined by clinicopathological status, yielded a distant-metastasis classifier for papillary thyroid cancer. TCRdb re-clonotyped the PCR reads via MiXCR. Here the V and J calls rest on TCRdb's processing, not on the authors' analysis. The sample lists about 32,000 clones, 7% to 9% occurring once. Among the patients, none had received any treatment before thyroid surgery. With regard to this clone: Its antigen is not identified. One end of the junction does not line up with germline, which may come from a read error.

This sequence originates from a female donor with papillary thyroid cancer or a benign thyroid nodule (not recorded which). Some clones in this sample may be carry-over from other donors' samples. The sample consisted of blood.

Here the CDR3 reads CASSCRWDTEAFF. In DNA, the CDR3 is TGTGCCAGCAGTTGCCGGTGGGACACTGAGGCTTTCTTT. The chain joins TRBV6-1 to TRBJ1-1, with D maybe TRBD1 (6 bases). CDR1 and CDR2 from the germline V gene are MNHNS and SASEGT. This CDR3 has 13 residues.